The rows below give T cell receptor beta chains drawn from one sample of a study of CD8 T cells in ankylosing spondylitis. TCRdb used MiXCR to reprocess the 5' RACE reads, holding one entry per CDR3 protein. The sample lists hundreds of thousands of distinct CDR3 sequences, approximately 11% occurring once. Specimen: blood, either unsorted or a sorted T cell fraction (not recorded which). These receptors were taken from a male donor with ankylosing spondylitis. The CDR3 runs from the conserved cysteine through the conserved F or W. The D gene is left open where the match is weak. The listing skips clone size in some rows; elsewhere it reads once, few, many or a size class.

j_gene: TRBJ2-1
abundance: few
v_gene: TRBV3-1
d_gene: .
CDR3aa: CASSQDPRAINEQFF
CDR3nt: TGTGCCAGCAGCCAAGACCCCAGGGCCATCAATGAGCAGTTCTTC

j_gene: TRBJ2-3
abundance: few
v_gene: TRBV7-2
d_gene: TRBD2
CDR3aa: CASSPWVAGVGADTQYF
CDR3nt: TGTGCCAGCAGCCCTTGGGTAGCGGGAGTAGGGGCAGATACGCAGTATTTT

j_gene: TRBJ1-6
abundance: many
v_gene: TRBV20-1
d_gene: .
CDR3aa: CSARAGFNSPLHF
CDR3nt: TGCAGTGCTAGAGCAGGGTTTAATTCACCCCTCCACTTT

j_gene: TRBJ2-1
abundance: many
v_gene: TRBV24-1
d_gene: TRBD2
CDR3aa: CATAGLAAGVQFF
CDR3nt: TGTGCCACCGCGGGACTAGCGGCCGGGGTGCAGTTCTTC

j_gene: TRBJ2-5
abundance: few
v_gene: TRBV20-1
d_gene: TRBD2
CDR3aa: CSATGTSGMETQYF
CDR3nt: TGCAGTGCCACCGGGACTAGCGGGATGGAGACCCAGTACTTC

j_gene: TRBJ1-5
abundance: many
v_gene: TRBV15
d_gene: .
CDR3aa: CATSSVGSGPQHF
CDR3nt: TGTGCCACCAGCAGTGTCGGGTCGGGGCCCCAGCATTTT

j_gene: TRBJ2-3
abundance: few
v_gene: TRBV10-2
d_gene: .
CDR3aa: CASARGYTSDTQYF
CDR3nt: TGCGCCAGCGCCCGGGGATATACTTCAGATACGCAGTATTTT

j_gene: TRBJ2-1
abundance: .
v_gene: TRBV21-1
d_gene: .
CDR3aa: CASPKVDRFGSEQFF
CDR3nt: TGTGCCAGCCCCAAGGTGGACAGGTTCGGAAGTGAGCAGTTCTTC

j_gene: TRBJ2-1
abundance: .
v_gene: TRBV7-6
d_gene: TRBD2
CDR3aa: CASTGRANSYEQFF
CDR3nt: TGTGCCAGTACTGGGAGGGCCAATTCCTATGAGCAGTTCTTC

j_gene: TRBJ2-1
abundance: few
v_gene: TRBV6-1
d_gene: TRBD2
CDR3aa: CASTLASGSYEQFF
CDR3nt: TGTGCCAGCACCCTGGCTAGCGGGAGCTATGAGCAGTTCTTC

j_gene: TRBJ2-3
abundance: .
v_gene: TRBV3-1
d_gene: .
CDR3aa: CASSLRVGADTQYF
CDR3nt: TGTGCCAGCAGCCTACGGGTGGGCGCAGATACGCAGTATTTT